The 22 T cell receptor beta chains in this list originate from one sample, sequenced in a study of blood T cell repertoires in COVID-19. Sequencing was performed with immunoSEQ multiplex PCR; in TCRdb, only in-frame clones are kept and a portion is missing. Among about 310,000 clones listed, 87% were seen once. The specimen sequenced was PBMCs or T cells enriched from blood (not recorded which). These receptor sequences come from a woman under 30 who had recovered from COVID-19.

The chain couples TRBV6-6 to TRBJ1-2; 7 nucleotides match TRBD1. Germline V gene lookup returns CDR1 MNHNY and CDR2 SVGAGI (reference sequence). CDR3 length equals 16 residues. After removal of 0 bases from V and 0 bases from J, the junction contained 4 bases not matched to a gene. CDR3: CASSYSGQYSNYGYTF. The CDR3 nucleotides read TGTGCCAGCAGTTACTCGGGACAGTACTCTAACTATGGCTACACCTTC.

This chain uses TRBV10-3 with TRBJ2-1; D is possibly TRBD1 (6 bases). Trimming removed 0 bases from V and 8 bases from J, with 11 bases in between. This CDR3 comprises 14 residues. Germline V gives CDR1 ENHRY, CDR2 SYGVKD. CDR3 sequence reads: CAISESNKGDEQFF. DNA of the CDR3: TGTGCCATCAGTGAGTCGAACAAGGGGGATGAGCAGTTCTTC.

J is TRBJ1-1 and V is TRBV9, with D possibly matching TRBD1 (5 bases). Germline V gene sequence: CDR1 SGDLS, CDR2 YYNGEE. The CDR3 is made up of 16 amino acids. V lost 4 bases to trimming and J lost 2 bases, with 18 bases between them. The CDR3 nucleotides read TGTGCCAGCAGCTCGGGACGTCGGGGGTACAACACTGAAGCTTTCTTT. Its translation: CASSSGRRGYNTEAFF.

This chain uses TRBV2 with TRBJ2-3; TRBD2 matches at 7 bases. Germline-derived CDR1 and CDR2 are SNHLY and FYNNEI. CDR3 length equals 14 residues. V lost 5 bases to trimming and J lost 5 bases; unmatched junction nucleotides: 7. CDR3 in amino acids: CASSIGGIGDTQYF. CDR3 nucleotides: TGTGCCAGCAGTATCGGGGGGATCGGAGATACGCAGTATTTT.

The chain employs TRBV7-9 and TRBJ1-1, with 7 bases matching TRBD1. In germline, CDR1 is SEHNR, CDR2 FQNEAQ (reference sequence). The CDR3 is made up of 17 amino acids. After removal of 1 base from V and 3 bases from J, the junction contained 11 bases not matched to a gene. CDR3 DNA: TGTGCCAGCAGCTTAGTGCCGAGAGGGGGCTTGGACACTGAAGCTTTCTTT. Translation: CASSLVPRGGLDTEAFF.

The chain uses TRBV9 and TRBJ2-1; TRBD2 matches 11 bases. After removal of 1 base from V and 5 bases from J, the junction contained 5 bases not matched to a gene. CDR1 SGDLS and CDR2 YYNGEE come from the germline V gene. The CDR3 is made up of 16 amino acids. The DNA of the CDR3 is TGTGCCAGCAGCGTAATAGCGGGAGGGCCTCACAATGAGCAGTTCTTC. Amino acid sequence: CASSVIAGGPHNEQFF. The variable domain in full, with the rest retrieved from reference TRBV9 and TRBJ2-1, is DSGVTQTPKHLITATGQRVTLRCSPRSGDLSVYWYQQSLDQGLQFLIQYYNGEERAKGNILERFSAQQFPDLHSELNLSSLELGDSALYFCASSVIAGGPHNEQFFGPGTRLTVL.

In DNA form, the CDR3 reads TGTGCCAGTAGTATCCTCAGCCTAGCGGAGCAGCCCCAGCATTTT. Encoded protein: CASSILSLAEQPQHF. V gene TRBV19 combines with J gene TRBJ1-5, with no clear D. V was shortened by 3 bases and J by 7 bases, with 16 bases between the two germline ends. Germline loops: CDR1 LNHDA, CDR2 SQIVND (reference sequence). The CDR3 spans 15 residues.

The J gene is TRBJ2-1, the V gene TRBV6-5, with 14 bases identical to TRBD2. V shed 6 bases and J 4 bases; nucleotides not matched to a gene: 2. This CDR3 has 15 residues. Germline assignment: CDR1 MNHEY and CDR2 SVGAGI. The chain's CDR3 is CASRGLAGEYNEQFF. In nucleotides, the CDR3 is TGTGCCAGCAGGGGACTAGCGGGGGAGTACAATGAGCAGTTCTTC.

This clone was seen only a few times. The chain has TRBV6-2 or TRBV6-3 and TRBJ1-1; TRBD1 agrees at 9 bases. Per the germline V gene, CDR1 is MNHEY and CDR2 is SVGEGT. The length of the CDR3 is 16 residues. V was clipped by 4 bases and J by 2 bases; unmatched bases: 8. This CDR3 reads CASSLNDRGINTEAFF. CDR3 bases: TGTGCCAGCAGTTTGAATGACAGGGGGATTAACACTGAAGCTTTCTTT.

CDR3: CASSQDRLGTVTFINEKLFF. CDR3 coding DNA: TGCGCCAGCAGCCAAGATAGGTTAGGGACAGTAACTTTTATTAATGAAAAACTGTTTTTT. This chain uses TRBV4-3 with TRBJ1-4; TRBD1 matches 7 bases. J lost 4 bases, V lost 0 bases, and 17 bases had no gene match. Per germline, CDR1 LGHNA and CDR2 YSLEER. The CDR3 has 20 residues.

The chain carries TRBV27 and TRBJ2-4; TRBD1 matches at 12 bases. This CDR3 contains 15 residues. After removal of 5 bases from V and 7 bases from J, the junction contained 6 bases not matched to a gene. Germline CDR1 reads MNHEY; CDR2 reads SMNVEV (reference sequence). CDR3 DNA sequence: TGTGCCAGCAGTCCGGGGACAGGGGGCCTCAACATTCAGTACTTC. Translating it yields CASSPGTGGLNIQYF.

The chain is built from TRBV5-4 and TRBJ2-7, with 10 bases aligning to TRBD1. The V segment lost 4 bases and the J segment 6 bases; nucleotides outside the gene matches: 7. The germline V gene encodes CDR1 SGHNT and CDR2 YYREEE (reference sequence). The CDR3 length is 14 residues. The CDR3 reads CASSGDRGLGEQYF. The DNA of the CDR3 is TGTGCCAGCAGCGGGGACAGGGGATTAGGCGAGCAGTACTTC. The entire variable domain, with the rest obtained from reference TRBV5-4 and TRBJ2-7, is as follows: ETGVTQSPTHLIKTRGQQVTLRCSSQSGHNTVSWYQQALGQGPQFIFQYYREEENGRGNFPPRFSGLQFPNYSSELNVNALELDDSALYLCASSGDRGLGEQYFGPGTRLTVT.

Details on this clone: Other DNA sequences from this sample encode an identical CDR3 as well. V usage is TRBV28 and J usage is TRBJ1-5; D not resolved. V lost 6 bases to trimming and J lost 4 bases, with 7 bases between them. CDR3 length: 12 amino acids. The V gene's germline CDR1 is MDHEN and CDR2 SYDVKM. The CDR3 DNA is TGTGCCAGCAGGGGAGGGAATCAGCCCCAGCATTTT. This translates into CASRGGNQPQHF.

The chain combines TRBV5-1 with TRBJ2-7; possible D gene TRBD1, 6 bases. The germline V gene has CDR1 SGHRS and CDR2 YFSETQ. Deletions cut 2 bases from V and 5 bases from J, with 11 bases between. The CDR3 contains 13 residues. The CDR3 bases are TGCGCCAGCAGCTTAGGACAGTCCCACGAGCAGTACTTC. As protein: CASSLGQSHEQYF.

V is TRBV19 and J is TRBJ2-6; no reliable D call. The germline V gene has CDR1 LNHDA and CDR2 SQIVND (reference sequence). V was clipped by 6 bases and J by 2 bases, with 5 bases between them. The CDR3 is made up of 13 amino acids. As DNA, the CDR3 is TGTGCCAGTAGCCCTCCTGGGGCCAACGTCCTGACTTTC. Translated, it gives CASSPPGANVLTF.

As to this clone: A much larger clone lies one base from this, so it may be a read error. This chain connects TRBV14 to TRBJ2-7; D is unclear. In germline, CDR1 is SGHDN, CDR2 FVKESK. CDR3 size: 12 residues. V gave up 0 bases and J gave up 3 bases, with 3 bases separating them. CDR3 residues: CASSQDHYEQYF. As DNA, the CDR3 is TGTGCCAGCAGCCAAGATCACTACGAGCAGTACTTC.

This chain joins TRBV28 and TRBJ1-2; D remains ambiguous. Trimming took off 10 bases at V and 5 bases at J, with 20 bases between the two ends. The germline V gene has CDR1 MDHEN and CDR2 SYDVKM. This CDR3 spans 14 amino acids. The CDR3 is CATKDREPFYGYTF. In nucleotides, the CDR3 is TGTGCCACCAAGGACCGGGAACCTTTTTATGGCTACACCTTC.

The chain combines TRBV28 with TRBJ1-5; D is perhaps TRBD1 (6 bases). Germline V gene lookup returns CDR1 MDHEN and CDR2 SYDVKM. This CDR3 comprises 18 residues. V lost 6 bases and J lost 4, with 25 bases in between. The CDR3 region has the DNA TGTGCCAGCAGGAGCAGGGGATCCCTCCTTTTTAGGAATCAGCCCCAGCATTTT. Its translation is CASRSRGSLLFRNQPQHF.

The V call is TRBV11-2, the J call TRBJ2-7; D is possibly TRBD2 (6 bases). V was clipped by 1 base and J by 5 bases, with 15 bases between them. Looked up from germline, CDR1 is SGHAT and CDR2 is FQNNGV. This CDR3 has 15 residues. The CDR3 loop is CASSLAGVATNEQYF. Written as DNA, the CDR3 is TGTGCCAGCAGCTTAGCGGGGGTCGCGACGAACGAGCAGTACTTC.

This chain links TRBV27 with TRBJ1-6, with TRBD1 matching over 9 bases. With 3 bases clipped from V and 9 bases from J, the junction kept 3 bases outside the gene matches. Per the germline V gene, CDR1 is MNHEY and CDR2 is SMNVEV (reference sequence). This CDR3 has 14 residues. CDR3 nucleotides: TGTGCCAGCAGTTTCAGGGACAGGGTTTCACCCCTCCACTTT. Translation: CASSFRDRVSPLHF.

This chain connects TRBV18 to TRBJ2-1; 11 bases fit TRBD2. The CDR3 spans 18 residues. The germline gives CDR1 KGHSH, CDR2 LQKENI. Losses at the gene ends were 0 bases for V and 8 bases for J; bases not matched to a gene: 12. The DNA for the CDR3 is TGTGCCAGCTCACCACCCTCCGGGACTAGCGGTATAAGGGATGAGCAGTTCTTC. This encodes CASSPPSGTSGIRDEQFF.

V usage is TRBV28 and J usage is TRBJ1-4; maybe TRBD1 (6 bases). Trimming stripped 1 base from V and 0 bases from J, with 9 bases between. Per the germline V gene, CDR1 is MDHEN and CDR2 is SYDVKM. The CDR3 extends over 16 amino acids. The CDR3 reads CASSLSGATTNEKLFF. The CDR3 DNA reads TGTGCCAGCAGTTTATCAGGGGCTACAACTAATGAAAAACTGTTTTTT. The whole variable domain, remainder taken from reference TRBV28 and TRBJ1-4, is DVKVTQSSRYLVKRTGEKVFLECVQDMDHENMFWYRQDPGLGLRLIYFSYDVKMKEKGDIPEGYSVSREKKERFSLILESASTNQTSMYLCASSLSGATTNEKLFFGSGTQLSVL.